Below, 3 T cell receptor beta chains from the same sample are listed, as sequenced in a study of T cell responses to AZD1222 COVID-19 vaccine. The method was immunoSEQ multiplex PCR; TCRdb's version includes in-frame clones alone and lacks a portion of them. Among 130,000 to 150,000 clones listed, 75% to 90% were seen once. Sequencing was performed on peripheral blood, taken on day 0 of AZD1222 vaccination. These receptors came from an adult in good health.

The gene calls are TRBV3-1 (or the pseudogene TRBV3-2) and TRBJ2-2; D gene unclear. CDR1 and CDR2 from the germline V gene are LGHDT and YNNKEL (reference sequence). Trimming took 0 bases from V and 10 from J, leaving 9 bases between them. The CDR3 runs 13 residues. In nucleotides, the CDR3 is TGTGCCAGCAGCCAAGACTCGTCGGCGGAGCTGTTTTTT. Its protein is CASSQDSSAELFF.

The table lists this clone with a count of one. This chain joins TRBV27 and TRBJ2-5; 15 bases fit TRBD2. J gave up 1 base and V 5 bases, and 5 bases lay outside the gene matches. Germline values: CDR1 MNHEY, CDR2 SMNVEV (reference sequence). The CDR3 sequence is 17 residues long. The CDR3 here is CASSPGLAGGTQETQYF. The CDR3 DNA is TGTGCCAGCAGTCCCGGACTAGCGGGAGGGACCCAAGAGACCCAGTACTTC.

The chain joins TRBV2 to TRBJ2-3; no reliable D call. Germline CDR1 and CDR2: SNHLY and FYNNEI. The CDR3 length is 12 residues. Trimming removed 5 bases at V and 2 bases at J, with 5 bases between. DNA of the CDR3: TGTGCCAGCAGTAGGAACACAGATACGCAGTATTTT. Amino acid sequence: CASSRNTDTQYF.